These 11 T cell receptor beta chains were sequenced from one sample in a study of blood T cells in healthy people across ages. It was with a sample-barcoded 5' primer and a J-beta primer mix that a second PCR of roughly 6 to 11 cycles was run. TCRdb re-called the 5' RACE reads through MiXCR, storing one row per CDR3 protein. This table has around 580,000 distinct CDR3 sequences, 40% to 55% appearing once. The source material was blood. The receptors come from a man older than 75 in good health.

The rearrangement uses TRBV20-1 and TRBJ1-4, with D perhaps TRBD1 (5 bases). Germline V gene lookup returns CDR1 DFQATT and CDR2 SNEGSKA (reference sequence). The CDR3 length is 15 residues. Trimming took 1 base from V and 0 from J, leaving 9 bases between them. CDR3 nucleotides: TGCAGTGCTAGAGGGACGGGGGCAACTAATGAAAAACTGTTTTTT. This encodes CSARGTGATNEKLFF.

This clonotype was detected only a few times. The J gene is TRBJ1-1, the V gene TRBV20-1; no clear D. This CDR3 spans 14 amino acids. V lost 3 bases and J lost 6, with 17 bases in between. CDR1 and CDR2 from the germline V gene are DFQATT and SNEGSKA (reference sequence). The CDR3 DNA is TGCAGTGCTAGTCGTTCGGGTGAAGTCCCTGAAGCTTTCTTT. The encoded protein is CSASRSGEVPEAFF.

The V call is TRBV20-1, the J call TRBJ1-1; no clear D. The V end lost 1 base, the J end lost 9 bases, and 15 bases lay between the germline ends. The CDR3 is 13 residues long. Germline CDR1 reads DFQATT; CDR2 reads SNEGSKA (reference sequence). This CDR3 is CSARGDRLLKAFF. As DNA, the CDR3 is TGCAGTGCTAGAGGAGACCGGCTCTTGAAAGCTTTCTTT.

This clonotype was counted only a few times. The chain joins TRBV7-9 to TRBJ1-4; 8 bases match TRBD1. Germline V lookup: CDR1 SEHNR, CDR2 FQNEAQ (reference sequence). There are 15 residues in the CDR3. Germline trimming cut 5 bases from V and 7 bases from J; bases unmatched to any gene: 9. For the CDR3, the DNA is TGTGCCAGCAGCCCCGGACAGGGCATGGTTGAAAAACTGTTTTTT. Encoded protein: CASSPGQGMVEKLFF.

This clonotype was counted a single time. The chain joins TRBV7-2 to TRBJ1-2; the D gene is possibly TRBD1 (6 bases). Germline CDR1 is SGHTA and CDR2 is FQGNSA. V was trimmed by 2 bases and J by 9 bases, leaving 19 bases between them. The CDR3 has 15 amino acids. The CDR3 spells CASSLRDRNFQSYTF. For the CDR3, the DNA is TGTGCCAGCAGCTTACGTGACAGGAACTTTCAAAGCTACACCTTC.

Ten or more counts support this clonotype. The rearrangement links TRBV7-2 to TRBJ2-5, with 11 bases identical to TRBD2. Trimming cost V 1 base and J 2 bases; bases outside gene matches: 0. The CDR3 extends over 15 amino acids. Germline V gene data show CDR1 as SGHTA and CDR2 as FQGNSA. The DNA for the CDR3 is TGTGCCAGCAGCTTAGGGACTAGCGGGCAAGAGACCCAGTACTTC. Amino acids: CASSLGTSGQETQYF.

For the CDR3, the DNA is TGTGCCAGCAGTCGGGACAGGGGAGCCTTGAACACTGAAGCTTTCTTT. It encodes CASSRDRGALNTEAFF. The V call is TRBV14, the J call TRBJ1-1; TRBD1 aligns across 10 bases. Germline assignment: CDR1 SGHDN and CDR2 FVKESK. The length of the CDR3 is 16 residues. V lost 6 bases to trimming and J lost 0 bases; unmatched junction nucleotides: 7. Full variable domain (remainder filled in from reference TRBV14 and TRBJ1-1): EAGVTQFPSHSVIEKGQTVTLRCDPISGHDNLYWYRRVMGKEIKFLLHFVKESKQDESGMPNNRFLAERTGGTYSTLKVQPAELEDSGVYFCASSRDRGALNTEAFFGQGTRLTVV.

Remarks on this clonotype: Sequence at one end of the junction differs from germline and may be a read error. The chain couples TRBV7-2 to TRBJ2-2; 9 bases are shared with TRBD2. Germline lookup yields CDR1 SGHTA and CDR2 FQGNSA. CDR3 length: 18 residues. The CDR3, as DNA: TGTGCCGGCAGCGCCCTTCTGGGACTAGCACCTTCCTACGGGGAGCTGTTTTTT. Translation: CAGSALLGLAPSYGELFF.

In this sample, this clonotype turned up a few times. The rearrangement links TRBV11-3 to TRBJ2-7; D gene unclear. This CDR3 region has 13 residues. The germline V and J ends were trimmed by 1 base and 3 bases, with 7 bases remaining between them. Germline-derived CDR1 and CDR2 are SGHNT and YENEEA. The CDR3 here is CASSLADGYEQYF. CDR3 nucleotide sequence: TGTGCCAGCAGCTTAGCGGACGGCTACGAGCAGTACTTC. The whole variable domain, remainder taken from reference TRBV11-3 and TRBJ2-7, is EAGVVQSPRYKIIEKKQPVAFWCNPISGHNTLYWYLQNLGQGPELLIRYENEEAVDDSQLPKDRFSAERLKGVDSTLKIQPAELGDSAVYLCASSLADGYEQYFGPGTRLTVT.

The J gene is TRBJ1-1, the V gene TRBV3-1, with a possible D match to TRBD1 (6 bases). Trimming took off 0 bases at V and 4 bases at J, with 9 bases between the two ends. Germline values: CDR1 LGHDT, CDR2 YNNKEL (reference sequence). CDR3 length: 14 residues. CDR3 nucleotides: TGTGCCAGCAGCCAAGAAGGGGGTCCCACTGAAGCTTTCTTT. Translating it yields CASSQEGGPTEAFF.

This clonotype has only a few counts. The chain is built from TRBV6-5 and TRBJ1-6; 9 nucleotides match TRBD1. Per germline, CDR1 MNHEY and CDR2 SVGAGI. This CDR3 region has 14 residues. V was pared by 6 bases and J by 7 bases, with 4 bases of the junction left unmatched. The CDR3 here is CASRLDRGNSPLHF. The CDR3 region has the DNA TGTGCCAGCAGGCTCGACAGGGGGAATTCACCCCTCCACTTT.